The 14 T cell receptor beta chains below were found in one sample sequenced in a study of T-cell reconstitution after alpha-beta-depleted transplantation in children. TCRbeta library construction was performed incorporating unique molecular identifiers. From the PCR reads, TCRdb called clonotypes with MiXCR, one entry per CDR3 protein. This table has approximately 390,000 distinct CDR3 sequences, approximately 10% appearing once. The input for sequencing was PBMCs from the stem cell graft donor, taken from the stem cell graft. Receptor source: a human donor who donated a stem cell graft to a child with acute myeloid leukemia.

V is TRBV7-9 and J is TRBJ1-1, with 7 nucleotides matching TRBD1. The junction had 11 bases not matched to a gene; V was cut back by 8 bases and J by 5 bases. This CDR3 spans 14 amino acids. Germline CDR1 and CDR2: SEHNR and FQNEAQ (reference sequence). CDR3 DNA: TGTGCCAGCGGACGGAGACAGGGTTGGACTGAAGCTTTCTTT. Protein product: CASGRRQGWTEAFF.

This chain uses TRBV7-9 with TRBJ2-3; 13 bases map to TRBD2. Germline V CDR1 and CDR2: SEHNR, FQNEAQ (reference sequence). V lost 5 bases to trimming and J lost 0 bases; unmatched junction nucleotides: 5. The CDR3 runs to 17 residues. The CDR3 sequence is CASSRTSGGLSTDTQYF. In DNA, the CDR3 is TGTGCCAGCAGCCGGACTAGCGGGGGCCTTAGCACAGATACGCAGTATTTT.

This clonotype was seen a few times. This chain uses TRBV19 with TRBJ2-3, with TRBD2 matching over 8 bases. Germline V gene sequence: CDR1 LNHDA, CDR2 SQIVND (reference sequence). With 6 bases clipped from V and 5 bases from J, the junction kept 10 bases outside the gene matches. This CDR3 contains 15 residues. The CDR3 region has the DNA TGTGCCAGTAGCACAAGCGGGACTAGACAAGATACGCAGTATTTT. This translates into CASSTSGTRQDTQYF.

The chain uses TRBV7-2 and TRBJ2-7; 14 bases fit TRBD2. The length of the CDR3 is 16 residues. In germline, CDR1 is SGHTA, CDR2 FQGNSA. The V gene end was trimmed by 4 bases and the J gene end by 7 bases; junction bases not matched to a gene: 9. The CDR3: CASSSMGLAGDEEQYF. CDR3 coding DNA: TGTGCCAGCAGCTCGATGGGACTAGCGGGAGATGAGGAGCAGTACTTC.

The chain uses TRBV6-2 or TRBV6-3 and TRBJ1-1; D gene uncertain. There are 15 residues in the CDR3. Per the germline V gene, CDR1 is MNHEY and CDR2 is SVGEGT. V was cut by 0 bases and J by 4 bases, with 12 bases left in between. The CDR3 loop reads CASSYSPGLGTEAFF. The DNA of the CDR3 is TGTGCCAGCAGTTACTCGCCAGGTTTGGGCACTGAAGCTTTCTTT.

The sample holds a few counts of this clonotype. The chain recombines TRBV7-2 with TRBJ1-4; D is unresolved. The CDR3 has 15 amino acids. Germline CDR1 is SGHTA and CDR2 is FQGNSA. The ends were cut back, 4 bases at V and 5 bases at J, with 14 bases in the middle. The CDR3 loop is CASSSQGRANEKLFF. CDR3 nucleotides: TGTGCCAGCAGCTCCCAAGGACGGGCAAATGAAAAACTGTTTTTT.

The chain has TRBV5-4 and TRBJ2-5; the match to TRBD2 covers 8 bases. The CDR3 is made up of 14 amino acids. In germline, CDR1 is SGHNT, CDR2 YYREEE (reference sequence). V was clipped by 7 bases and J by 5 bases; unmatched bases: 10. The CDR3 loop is CASGTSGGQETQYF. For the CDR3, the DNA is TGTGCCAGCGGCACTAGCGGTGGGCAGGAGACCCAGTACTTC.

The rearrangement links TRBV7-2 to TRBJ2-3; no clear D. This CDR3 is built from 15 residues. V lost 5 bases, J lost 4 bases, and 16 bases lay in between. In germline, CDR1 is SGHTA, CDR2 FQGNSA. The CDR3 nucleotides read TGTGCCAGCAGCCCCGGAAGGTATTTTCCAGATACGCAGTATTTT. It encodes CASSPGRYFPDTQYF.

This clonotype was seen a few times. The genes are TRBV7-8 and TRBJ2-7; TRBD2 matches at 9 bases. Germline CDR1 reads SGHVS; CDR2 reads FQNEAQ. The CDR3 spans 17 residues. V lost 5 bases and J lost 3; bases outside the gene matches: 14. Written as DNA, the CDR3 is TGTGCCAGCAGCGTGATAGCGGGAGCCATGATCCTCTACGAGCAGTACTTC. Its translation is CASSVIAGAMILYEQYF.

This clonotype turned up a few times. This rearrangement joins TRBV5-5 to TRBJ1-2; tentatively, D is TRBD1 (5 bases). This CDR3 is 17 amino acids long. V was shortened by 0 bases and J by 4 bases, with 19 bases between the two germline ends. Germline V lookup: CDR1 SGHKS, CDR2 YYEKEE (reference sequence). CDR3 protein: CASSLGPQGPSTYGYTF. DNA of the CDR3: TGTGCCAGCAGCTTGGGGCCGCAGGGCCCGTCTACCTATGGCTACACCTTC. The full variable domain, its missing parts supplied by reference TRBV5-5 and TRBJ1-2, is DAGVTQSPTHLIKTRGQQVTLRCSPISGHKSVSWYQQVLGQGPQFIFQYYEKEERGRGNFPDRFSARQFPNYSSELNVNALLLGDSALYLCASSLGPQGPSTYGYTFGSGTRLTVV.

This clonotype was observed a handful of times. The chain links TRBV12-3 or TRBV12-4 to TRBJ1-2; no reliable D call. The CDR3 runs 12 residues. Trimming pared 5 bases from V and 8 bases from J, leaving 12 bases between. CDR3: CASSPPGEGYTF. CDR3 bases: TGTGCCAGCAGTCCCCCTGGGGAAGGCTACACCTTC.

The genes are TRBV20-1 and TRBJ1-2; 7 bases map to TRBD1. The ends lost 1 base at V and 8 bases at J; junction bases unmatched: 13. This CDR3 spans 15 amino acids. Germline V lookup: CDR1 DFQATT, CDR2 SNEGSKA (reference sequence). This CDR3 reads CSARGGQADQWGYTF. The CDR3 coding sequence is TGCAGTGCTAGAGGCGGACAGGCGGACCAGTGGGGCTACACCTTC.

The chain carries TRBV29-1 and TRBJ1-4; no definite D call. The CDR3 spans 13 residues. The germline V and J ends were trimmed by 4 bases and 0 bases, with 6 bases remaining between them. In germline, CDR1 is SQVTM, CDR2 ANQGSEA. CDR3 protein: CSVVLATNEKLFF. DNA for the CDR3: TGCAGCGTTGTGTTGGCAACTAATGAAAAACTGTTTTTT.

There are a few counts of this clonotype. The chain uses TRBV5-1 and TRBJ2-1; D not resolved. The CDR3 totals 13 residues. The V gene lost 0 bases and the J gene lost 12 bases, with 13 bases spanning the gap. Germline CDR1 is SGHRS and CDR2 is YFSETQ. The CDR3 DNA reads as TGCGCCAGCAGCTTGGAGGCGACCAAGGGGCAGTTCTTC. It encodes CASSLEATKGQFF. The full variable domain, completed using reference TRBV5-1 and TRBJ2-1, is KAGVTQTPRYLIKTRGQQVTLSCSPISGHRSVSWYQQTPGQGLQFLFEYFSETQRNKGNFPGRFSGRQFSNSRSEMNVSTLELGDSALYLCASSLEATKGQFFGPGTRLTVL.